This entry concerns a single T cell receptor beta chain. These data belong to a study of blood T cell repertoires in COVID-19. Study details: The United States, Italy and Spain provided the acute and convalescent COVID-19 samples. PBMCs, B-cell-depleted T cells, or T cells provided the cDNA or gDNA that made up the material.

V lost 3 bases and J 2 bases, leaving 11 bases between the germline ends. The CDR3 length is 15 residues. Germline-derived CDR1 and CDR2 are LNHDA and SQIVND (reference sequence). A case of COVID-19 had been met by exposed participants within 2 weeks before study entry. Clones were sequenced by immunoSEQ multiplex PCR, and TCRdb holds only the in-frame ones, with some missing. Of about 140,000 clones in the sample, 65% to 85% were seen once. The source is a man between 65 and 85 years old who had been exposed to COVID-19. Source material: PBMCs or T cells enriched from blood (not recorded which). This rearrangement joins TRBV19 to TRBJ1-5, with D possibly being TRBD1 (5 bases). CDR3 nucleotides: TGTGCCAGTAGTATTGGGGCATGGGGCAATCAGCCCCAGCATTTT. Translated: CASSIGAWGNQPQHF.